This T cell receptor (beta chain) stems from a study of blood T cell repertoires in COVID-19. CDR1 SGHTA and CDR2 FQGNSA come from the germline V gene. Trimming cost V 2 bases and J 0 bases, with 11 bases left between them. The CDR3 sequence is 16 residues long. Assay used: immunoSEQ multiplex PCR; TCRdb lists only in-frame clones, some missing. The sample shows about 250,000 clones, around 90% of them seen only once. The receptor was isolated from a woman in her 40s who had recovered from COVID-19. The specimen was peripheral blood. The J gene is TRBJ2-1, the V gene TRBV7-2, with TRBD2 as a possible D gene (6 bases). In nucleotides, the CDR3 is TGTGCCAGCAGCTTAAGGGCGGGGAGCTCCTACAATGAGCAGTTCTTC. Translated, it gives CASSLRAGSSYNEQFF.